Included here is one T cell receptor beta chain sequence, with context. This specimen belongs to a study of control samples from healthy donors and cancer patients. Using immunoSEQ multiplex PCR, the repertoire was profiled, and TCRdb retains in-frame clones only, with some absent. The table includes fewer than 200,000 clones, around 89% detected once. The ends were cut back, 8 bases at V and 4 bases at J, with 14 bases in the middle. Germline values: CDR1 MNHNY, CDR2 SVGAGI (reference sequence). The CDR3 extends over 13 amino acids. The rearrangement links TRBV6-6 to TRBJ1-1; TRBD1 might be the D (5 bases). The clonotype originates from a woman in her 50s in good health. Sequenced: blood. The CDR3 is CASLFGGCTEAFF. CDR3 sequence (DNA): TGTGCCAGCCTGTTTGGGGGATGCACTGAAGCTTTCTTT.